These 24 T cell receptor beta chains originate from one sample sequenced in a study of vaccination effects on CD4 cells after COVID-19. No antigen is known for these receptors. Cultured cells yielded isolated CD4+ T cells after 10 days. Subjects were given two BNT162b2 or mRNA-1273 vaccine doses. TCRdb's copy holds only in-frame clones and misses some; the assay was immunoSEQ multiplex PCR. The table shows approximately 29,000 clones, with around 70% occurring only once. The sample in question was CD4+ T cells from PBMCs cultured without peptide, obtained after COVID-19 vaccination. Receptor source: a human donor who received a COVID-19 vaccine.

The chain is built from TRBV12-3 or TRBV12-4 and TRBJ1-1; 7 positions agree with TRBD1. This CDR3 contains 13 residues. The ends lost 3 bases at V and 10 bases at J; junction bases unmatched: 8. CDR3 amino acids: CASSFGRRDRAFF. CDR3 in DNA: TGTGCCAGCAGTTTCGGTAGGAGGGACAGAGCTTTCTTT.

The chain recombines TRBV5-1 with TRBJ2-1, with TRBD2 matching over 7 bases. Trimming at V came to 5 bases and at J to 4 bases, leaving 6 bases not matched to a gene. The CDR3 runs 14 residues. Germline V gene lookup returns CDR1 SGHRS and CDR2 YFSETQ. This CDR3 reads CASRGEGPYNEQFF. The CDR3 DNA is TGCGCCAGCAGGGGGGAGGGGCCATACAATGAGCAGTTCTTC.

Only a few counts were recorded for this clone. The gene calls are TRBV28 and TRBJ2-7; D possibly corresponds to TRBD1 (5 bases). V gave up 6 bases and J gave up 5 bases, with 17 bases separating them. Per the germline V gene, CDR1 is MDHEN and CDR2 is SYDVKM. CDR3 length: 14 amino acids. In DNA, the CDR3 is TGTGCCAGCAGACCAGGCAGGGCCAGGGACGAGCAGTACTTC. Its translation: CASRPGRARDEQYF.

J is TRBJ2-3 and V is TRBV2; 9 bases align to TRBD1. The germline V gene encodes CDR1 SNHLY and CDR2 FYNNEI. This CDR3 contains 13 residues. The trim removed 7 bases at V and 6 bases at J, leaving 5 bases unmatched. The CDR3 region has the DNA TGTGCCAGCAAAGGACAGGGGAGGGATACGCAGTATTTT. As protein: CASKGQGRDTQYF.

The J gene is TRBJ2-1, the V gene TRBV7-9; 8 nucleotides agree with TRBD2. The length of the CDR3 is 15 residues. With 5 bases clipped from V and 9 bases from J, the junction kept 12 bases outside the gene matches. Germline CDR1 and CDR2: SEHNR and FQNEAQ (reference sequence). The CDR3 region has the DNA TGTGCCAGCAGCCCCCCCCGTAGCGGGGAGGTTGAGCAGTTCTTC. This gives the protein CASSPPRSGEVEQFF.

The rearrangement joins TRBV6-1 to TRBJ1-1, with D unresolved. The V end was cut by 2 bases, the J end by 1 base, with 5 bases between. The length of the CDR3 is 13 residues. Germline V lookup: CDR1 MNHNS, CDR2 SASEGT. The CDR3: CASSEQRNTEAFF. The CDR3 coding sequence is TGTGCCAGCAGTGAACAGAGGAACACTGAAGCTTTCTTT.

The gene calls are TRBV6-6 and TRBJ1-3; a weak D match, TRBD1 (5 bases). CDR3 length equals 14 residues. The ends were cut back, 6 bases at V and 4 bases at J, with 13 bases in the middle. Per germline, CDR1 MNHNY and CDR2 SVGAGI (reference sequence). The CDR3 here is CASRPQGGGNTIYF. In nucleotides, the CDR3 is TGTGCCAGCAGACCTCAGGGAGGAGGAAACACCATATATTTT.

Comments on this clone: One end of the junction fails to match germline, which may point to a read error. The chain recombines TRBV6-1 with TRBJ2-5, with D possibly being TRBD1 or TRBD2 (6 bases each). The germline CDR1 and CDR2 sequences are MNHNS and SASEGT. This CDR3 has 13 amino acids. This chain's CDR3 is CASREGGKETQYF. In DNA, the CDR3 is TGTGCCAGCAGAGAAGGGGGGAAAGAGACCCAGTACTTC.

The chain links TRBV10-3 to TRBJ2-5, with 10 bases that match TRBD2. The trim removed 3 bases at V and 6 bases at J, leaving 13 bases unmatched. The CDR3 runs 17 residues. Germline V gene lookup returns CDR1 ENHRY and CDR2 SYGVKD. CDR3 DNA sequence: TGTGCCATCAGTGATCCGGGGGTAGCGGGGGGAGAAAAGACCCAGTACTTC. Translating it yields CAISDPGVAGGEKTQYF.

The table lists this clone with a count of one. The CDR3 DNA is TGCAGCGTTGATGGGAGGGGCTCTTTTGGCTACACCTTC. Translated: CSVDGRGSFGYTF. The chain joins TRBV29-1 to TRBJ1-2, with D perhaps matching TRBD1 (5 bases). The V gene's germline CDR1 is SQVTM and CDR2 ANQGSEA. Trimming pared 3 bases from V and 7 bases from J, leaving 15 bases between. This CDR3 contains 13 residues.

V is TRBV27 and J is TRBJ1-6; a weak D match, TRBD1 (5 bases). CDR3 length: 14 residues. Germline V lookup: CDR1 MNHEY, CDR2 SMNVEV (reference sequence). The ends were cut back, 2 bases at V and 3 bases at J, with 5 bases in the middle. The CDR3 nucleotides read TGTGCCAGCAGTTTAGACAGCTATAATTCACCCCTCCACTTT. Translation gives CASSLDSYNSPLHF.

The rearrangement links TRBV19 to TRBJ1-2; TRBD1 is a possible D gene (6 bases). The V end lost 1 base, the J end lost 0 bases, and 15 bases lay between the germline ends. This CDR3 has 17 residues. CDR1 and CDR2 from the germline V gene are LNHDA and SQIVND (reference sequence). CDR3 in amino acids: CASSIGGQRYANYGYTF. Here the CDR3 DNA reads TGTGCCAGTAGTATAGGAGGACAGAGGTACGCTAACTATGGCTACACCTTC.

This clone was picked up one time. The chain has TRBV18 and TRBJ1-1; D is uncertain. In germline, CDR1 is KGHSH, CDR2 LQKENI. Trimming cost V 9 bases and J 0 bases, with 17 bases left between them. CDR3 size: 15 residues. CDR3 coding DNA: TGTGCCAGTTCAGTAGGGTTGGGGATGAACACTGAAGCTTTCTTT. Protein: CASSVGLGMNTEAFF.

This clone was found once. The V call is TRBV9, the J call TRBJ2-1; the D call may be TRBD1 or TRBD2 (6 bases each). CDR3 size: 17 residues. The germline CDR1 and CDR2 sequences are SGDLS and YYNGEE. Deletions cut 0 bases from V and 1 base from J, with 14 bases between. Written as DNA, the CDR3 is TGTGCCAGCAGCGTAGGAGGAGGGGGACTTTCCTACAATGAGCAGTTCTTC. The encoded protein is CASSVGGGGLSYNEQFF.

The J gene is TRBJ2-1, the V gene TRBV18; D call uncertain. CDR1 and CDR2 from the germline V gene are KGHSH and LQKENI. The CDR3 extends over 14 amino acids. Trimming removed 3 bases from V and 2 bases from J, with 8 bases in between. The DNA of the CDR3 is TGTGCCAGCTCACCCCAAGGAACCTACAATGAGCAGTTCTTC. It specifies CASSPQGTYNEQFF.

The V and J genes are TRBV5-6 and TRBJ2-6; D might be TRBD1 (5 bases). From germline, CDR1 is SGHDT and CDR2 YYEEEE. V shed 2 bases and J shed 13 bases, with 13 bases lying between them. The CDR3 is made up of 13 amino acids. The CDR3 here is CASSFLTARVLTF. In DNA form, the CDR3 reads TGTGCCAGCAGCTTTTTGACAGCCCGGGTCCTGACTTTC. Filled out from reference TRBV5-6 and TRBJ2-6, the complete variable domain reads DAGVTQSPTHLIKTRGQQVTLRCSPKSGHDTVSWYQQALGQGPQFIFQYYEEEERQRGNFPDRFSGHQFPNYSSELNVNALLLGDSALYLCASSFLTARVLTFGAGSRLTVL.

This chain joins TRBV20-1 and TRBJ2-1, with 14 bases matching TRBD2. V lost 3 bases and J lost 4; bases outside the gene matches: 8. This CDR3 has 17 amino acids. Germline lookup yields CDR1 DFQATT and CDR2 SNEGSKA (reference sequence). CDR3 DNA sequence: TGCAGTGCTAGTGATGTTCGGACTAGCGGGGGGTACAATGAGCAGTTCTTC. Its protein product is CSASDVRTSGGYNEQFF.

This clone was picked up a small number of times. The chain employs TRBV5-1 and TRBJ1-2; D not certain. The CDR3 extends over 14 amino acids. Germline lookup yields CDR1 SGHRS and CDR2 YFSETQ. V was cut by 0 bases and J by 1 base, with 7 bases left in between. CDR3 coding DNA: TGCGCCAGCAGCTTGGAAGGAGTTAACTATGGCTACACCTTC. It specifies CASSLEGVNYGYTF.

CDR3 loop: CATRAEGARTEAFF. CDR3 coding DNA: TGTGCCACCCGTGCAGAGGGGGCGCGAACTGAAGCTTTCTTT. The chain joins TRBV19 to TRBJ1-1, with TRBD1 matching over 7 bases. With 10 bases clipped from V and 5 bases from J, the junction kept 13 bases outside the gene matches. This CDR3 has 14 amino acids. CDR1 is LNHDA and CDR2 is SQIVND in the germline V gene (reference sequence).

This clone was observed a handful of times. The V gene is TRBV9, the J gene TRBJ1-2, with D unclear. CDR3 length: 13 residues. CDR1 is SGDLS, CDR2 YYNGEE, per germline. V lost 3 bases, J lost 4 bases, and 10 bases lay in between. The CDR3: CASSARTGYGYTF. The CDR3 region has the DNA TGTGCCAGCAGCGCCCGGACGGGCTATGGCTACACCTTC.

In its sample, this clone was seen a few times. The chain combines TRBV7-2 with TRBJ1-5; D unclear. Trimming took 3 bases from V and 4 from J, leaving 7 bases between them. The germline V gene has CDR1 SGHTA and CDR2 FQGNSA. The CDR3 has 13 residues. The DNA for the CDR3 is TGTGCCAGCAGCTTGGGCCTTAATCAGCCCCAGCATTTT. Protein: CASSLGLNQPQHF.

The chain carries TRBV24-1 and TRBJ2-3; 9 bases line up with TRBD2. Germline trimming cut 6 bases from V and 7 bases from J; bases unmatched to any gene: 10. The length of the CDR3 is 15 residues. Germline assignment: CDR1 KGHDR and CDR2 SFDVKD. The CDR3 DNA sequence: TGTGCCACCAGTATGGGTAGCGGGAGTGTAAATACGCAGTATTTT. Amino acid sequence: CATSMGSGSVNTQYF.

This chain uses TRBV2 with TRBJ1-2; 7 bases align to TRBD1. Germline V gives CDR1 SNHLY, CDR2 FYNNEI. The length of the CDR3 is 15 residues. V shed 5 bases and J 3 bases; nucleotides not matched to a gene: 9. The CDR3 region is CASSSYRGGDYGYTF. The CDR3 DNA sequence: TGTGCCAGCAGTTCCTACAGGGGAGGGGACTATGGCTACACCTTC.

This clone was detected a few times. This chain links TRBV19 with TRBJ2-7; 10 bases match TRBD1. With V trimmed by 10 bases and J by 2 bases, 2 bases remained unmatched. From germline, CDR1 is LNHDA and CDR2 SQIVND (reference sequence). CDR3 size: 12 residues. The CDR3 here is CATGTGAYEQYF. CDR3 sequence (DNA): TGTGCCACAGGGACAGGGGCCTACGAGCAGTACTTC.